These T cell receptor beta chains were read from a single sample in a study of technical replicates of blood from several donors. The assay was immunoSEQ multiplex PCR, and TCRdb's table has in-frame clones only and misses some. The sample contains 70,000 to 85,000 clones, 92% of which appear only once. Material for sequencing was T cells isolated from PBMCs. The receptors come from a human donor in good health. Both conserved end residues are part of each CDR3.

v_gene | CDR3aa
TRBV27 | CASRFGSSGISYEQYF
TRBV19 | CASRHHKNLNQPQHF
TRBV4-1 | CASSQDGGTSGTYEQYF
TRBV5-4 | CASSKGQGAYEQYF
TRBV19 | CASLPPGQSEAFF
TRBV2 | CASSEQATNTEAFF
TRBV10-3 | CAISETGSAQETQYF
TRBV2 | CASGQGARDTQYF
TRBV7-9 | CASPATGGSYNEQFF
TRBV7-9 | CASSLVRGTSYEQYF
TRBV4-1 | CASSQGLRHSNQPQHF
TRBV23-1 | CASSLPGMWDKLYNEQFF
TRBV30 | CAWSLHLTSVPETQYF
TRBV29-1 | CSVAGGQWGKLFF
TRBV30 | CAWSVQGLNPREYF
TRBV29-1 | CSVPTGASTEAFF
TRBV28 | CASRTPRNYGYTF
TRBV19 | CASSMGTGGETQYF
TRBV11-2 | CASRQWDRGNTEAFF
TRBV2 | CASSERSGYGYTF
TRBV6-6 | CASSGGLGNQPQHF
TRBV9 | CASSVEGQGTEQYF
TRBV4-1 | CASSQDWTGGYEQYF
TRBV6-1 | CASSPRGGYQETQYF
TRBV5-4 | CASSLFGQGVGEQFF
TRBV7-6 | CASSSVMDTQYF
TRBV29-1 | CSVGWDRGRDTQYF
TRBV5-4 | CASSTLGAGEQDTQYF
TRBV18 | CASSPYEARASGYGYTF
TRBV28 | CASSPTLNEQFF
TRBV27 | CASGATGLDYTF
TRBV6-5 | CASTPDQETQYF
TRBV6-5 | CASSYHSGTVEAFF
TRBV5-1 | CASSSGLAGVNTGELFF
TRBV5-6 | CASSLGQGGRTEAFF
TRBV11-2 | CASSLWAGDYNEQFF
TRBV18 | CASSPTTRDRIF
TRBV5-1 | CASSLAARTGYNEQFF
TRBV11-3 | CASRNGQGYEQYF
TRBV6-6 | CARGSGRGSYEQYF
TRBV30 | CAWVGDSWWWRGTGELFF
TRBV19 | CASSIRGTAHSEQYF
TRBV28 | CASSLAPGGSYNEQFF
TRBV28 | CASSPGSLPPLHF
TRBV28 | CASNSGTVLYEQYF
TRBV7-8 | CASSPLAGGVYEQYF
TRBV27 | CASSFTQGETQYF
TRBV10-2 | CASSELQAPNTEAFF
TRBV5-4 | CASSPGIGRGNQETQYF
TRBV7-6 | CASSLYGSPTYEQYF
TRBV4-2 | CASSQVDASNYGYTF
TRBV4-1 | CASSLRQDTEAFF